This T cell receptor beta chain was captured by sequencing in a study of shared clonotypes between healthy human individuals. The study, taken as a whole, reports: Richness estimates generally favored naive over memory subsets.

Naive CD8 cells comprised CD45RO-negative, CCR7-positively selected cells, excluding terminally differentiated effector memory CD45RA+ cells. Participating donors were healthy, HIV-negative adults free of recent acute infections or vaccinations. For this clone: Antigen unknown.

TCRdb keeps only in-frame clones here, not all; method: immunoSEQ multiplex PCR. The top ten hold around 1.7% of the sample, which has more than 2 million clones, roughly 95% seen once. CDR1 and CDR2 (germline): LGHNA, YSLEER. CDR3 length: 16 amino acids. With V trimmed by 3 bases and J by 4 bases, 9 bases remained unmatched. V gene TRBV4-3 combines with J gene TRBJ2-1; 7 nucleotides agree with TRBD1. The sequence came from a man between 18 and 29 years old in good health. Some clones in this sample may be carry-over from other donors' samples. The sequenced sample was naive CD8+ T cells from PBMCs. The CDR3 nucleotides are TGCGCCAGCAGCCAGGAGACAGGGTTGGGGTACAATGAGCAGTTCTTC. Translation gives CASSQETGLGYNEQFF.